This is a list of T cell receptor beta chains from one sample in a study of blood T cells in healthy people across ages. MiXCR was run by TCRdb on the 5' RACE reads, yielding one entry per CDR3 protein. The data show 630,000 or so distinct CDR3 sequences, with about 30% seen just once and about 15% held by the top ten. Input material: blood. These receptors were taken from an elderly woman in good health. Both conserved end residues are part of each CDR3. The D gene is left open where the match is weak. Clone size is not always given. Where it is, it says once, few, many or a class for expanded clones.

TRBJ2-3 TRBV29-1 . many CSVDSALVSTDTQYF TGCAGCGTTGATTCGGCCCTAGTATCTACAGATACGCAGTATTTT
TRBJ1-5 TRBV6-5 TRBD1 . CASSYSTGDGRSNQPQHF TGTGCCAGCAGTTACTCAACAGGGGACGGGAGGAGCAATCAGCCCCAGCATTTT
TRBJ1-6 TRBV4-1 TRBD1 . CASSLQGAQSPLHF TGCGCCAGCAGCTTACAGGGGGCCCAATCACCCCTCCACTTT
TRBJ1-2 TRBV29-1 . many CSVENGGNYGYTF TGCAGCGTTGAGAATGGGGGAAACTATGGCTACACCTTC
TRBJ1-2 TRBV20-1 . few CRPQGNYGYTF TGCAGGCCCCAGGGGAACTATGGCTACACCTTC
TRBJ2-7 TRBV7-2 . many CASSLDGGETYEQYF TGTGCCAGCAGCTTAGACGGGGGCGAAACCTACGAGCAGTACTTC
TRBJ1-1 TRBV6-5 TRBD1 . CASWDSSAGAEAFF TGTGCCAGTTGGGACAGCTCGGCTGGCGCTGAAGCTTTCTTT
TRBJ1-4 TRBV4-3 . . CASSQEGSGYEKLFF TGCGCCAGCAGCCAAGAGGGGAGCGGTTATGAAAAACTGTTTTTT
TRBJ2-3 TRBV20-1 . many CSARGRQFITDTQYF TGCAGTGCTAGGGGAAGACAATTCATCACAGATACGCAGTATTTT
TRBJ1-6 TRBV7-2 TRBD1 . CASSPRPPGQADYSPLHF TGTGCCAGCAGCCCACGGCCTCCCGGACAGGCGGATTATTCACCCCTCCACTTT
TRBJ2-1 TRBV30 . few CAWSVGRVRGSYNEQFF TGTGCCTGGAGTGTAGGGAGGGTCAGGGGCTCCTACAATGAGCAGTTCTTC
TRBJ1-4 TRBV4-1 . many CASSRGPINEKLFF TGCGCCAGCAGCCGGGGACCGATTAATGAAAAACTGTTTTTT
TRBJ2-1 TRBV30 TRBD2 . CASITSDILNEQFF TGTGCCTCAATTACTAGCGATATCTTAAATGAGCAGTTCTTC
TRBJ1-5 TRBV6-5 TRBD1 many CASSDRVGQPQHF TGTGCCAGCAGCGACAGGGTTGGTCAGCCCCAGCATTTT
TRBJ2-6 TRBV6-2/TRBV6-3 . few CASSPQGLSGANVPTF TGTGCCAGCAGTCCACAAGGGTTATCGGGGGCCAACGTCCCGACTTTC
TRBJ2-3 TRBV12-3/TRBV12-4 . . CASSLDSVGADTQYF TGTGCCAGCAGTTTGGATAGCGTGGGGGCAGATACGCAGTATTTT
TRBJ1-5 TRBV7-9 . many CASSLSLDGNQPQHF TGTGCCAGCAGCTTAAGTTTGGACGGCAATCAGCCCCAGCATTTT
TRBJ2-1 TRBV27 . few CASSRPSYNEQFF TGTGCCAGCAGCCGCCCCTCCTACAATGAGCAGTTCTTC
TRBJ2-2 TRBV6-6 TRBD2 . CASSRAAGGSGELFF TGTGCCAGCAGTCGAGCGGCGGGGGGGTCCGGGGAGCTGTTTTTT
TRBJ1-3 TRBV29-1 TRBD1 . CSVRTGGIGNTIYF TGCAGCGTAAGGACAGGGGGAATTGGAAACACCATATATTTT
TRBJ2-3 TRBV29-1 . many CSVEDSSDTQYF TGCAGCGTCGAGGACTCCTCAGATACGCAGTATTTT
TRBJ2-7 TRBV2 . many CASSVRDTLSYEQYF TGTGCCAGCAGTGTCCGGGACACCCTCTCCTACGAGCAGTACTTC
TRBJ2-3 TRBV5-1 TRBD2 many CASSISSGGATDTQYF TGCGCCAGCAGTATCTCTAGCGGGGGGGCGACAGATACGCAGTATTTT
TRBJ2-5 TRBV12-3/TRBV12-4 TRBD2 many CASSFSTSGGRKTQYF TGTGCCAGCAGTTTTAGTACTAGCGGGGGCCGAAAGACCCAGTACTTC
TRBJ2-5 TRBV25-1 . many CASSDNRDYQETQYF TGTGCCAGCAGTGATAACAGGGATTACCAAGAGACCCAGTACTTC
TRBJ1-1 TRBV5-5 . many CASSPGNTEAFF TGTGCCAGCAGCCCTGGGAACACTGAAGCTTTCTTT
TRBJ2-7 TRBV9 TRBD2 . CASSVMAGGSYNEQYF TGTGCCAGCAGCGTAATGGCGGGGGGATCCTACAATGAGCAGTACTTC
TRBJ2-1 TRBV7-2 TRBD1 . CASTPGQSFYNEQFF TGTGCCAGCACCCCGGGACAGAGTTTCTACAATGAGCAGTTCTTC
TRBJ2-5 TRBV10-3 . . CAISGGVGETQYF TGTGCCATCAGTGGAGGCGTGGGGGAGACCCAGTACTTC
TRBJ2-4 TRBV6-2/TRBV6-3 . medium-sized CASRESSKNIQYF TGTGCCAGCAGGGAGTCTAGCAAAAACATTCAGTACTTC
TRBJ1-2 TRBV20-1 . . CSAREPGLFPEF TGCAGTGCTAGAGAACCGGGACTCTTTCCAGAGTTC
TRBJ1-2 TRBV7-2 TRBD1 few CASSLGGGSDYTF TGTGCCAGCAGCTTAGGAGGGGGCTCAGACTACACCTTC
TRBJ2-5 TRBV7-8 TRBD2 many CASSLGAGANQETQYF TGTGCCAGCAGCTTAGGAGCGGGGGCCAACCAAGAGACCCAGTACTTC
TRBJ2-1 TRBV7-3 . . CASSLGTGNVAEEQFF TGTGCCAGCAGCTTAGGCACAGGGAATGTAGCCGAGGAGCAGTTCTTC
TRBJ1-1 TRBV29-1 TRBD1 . CSVRQGGEAEAFF TGCAGCGTCCGACAGGGGGGGGAGGCTGAAGCTTTCTTT
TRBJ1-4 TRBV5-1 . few CASSSYSGAREEKLFF TGCGCCAGCAGCTCGTATTCGGGGGCGCGGGAAGAAAAACTGTTTTTT
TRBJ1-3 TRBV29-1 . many CSAETQGRSGNTIYF TGCAGCGCGGAGACCCAGGGCCGCTCTGGAAACACCATATATTTT
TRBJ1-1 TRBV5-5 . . CASSARGGNTEAFF TGTGCCAGCAGTGCCAGGGGAGGAAACACTGAAGCTTTCTTT
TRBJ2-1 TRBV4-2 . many CASSQVLTQQFF TGTGCCAGCAGCCAAGTGTTGACCCAGCAGTTCTTC
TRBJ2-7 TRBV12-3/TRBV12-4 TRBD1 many CASSLERDSLTPYYEQYF TGTGCCAGCAGTTTAGAGAGGGACAGCCTCACCCCATACTACGAGCAGTACTTC
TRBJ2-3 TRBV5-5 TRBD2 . CASSWERELADTQYF TGTGCCAGCAGCTGGGAGCGGGAGCTCGCAGATACGCAGTATTTT
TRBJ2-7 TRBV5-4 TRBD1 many CASSAYRDRASYEQYF TGTGCCAGCAGCGCGTACCGGGACAGGGCGTCCTACGAGCAGTACTTC
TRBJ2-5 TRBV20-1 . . CSARDHRPESNEQYF TGCAGTGCTAGAGATCATAGGCCGGAATCCAATGAGCAGTACTTC
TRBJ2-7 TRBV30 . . CALGRGPSYNEQYF TGTGCTCTAGGGCGGGGCCCTTCCTACAATGAGCAGTACTTC
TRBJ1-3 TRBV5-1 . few CASSLGTAGDTIYF TGCGCCAGCAGCTTGGGGACGGCGGGGGACACCATATATTTT
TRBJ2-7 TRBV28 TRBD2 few CASRLAGGPSYNEQYF TGTGCCAGCAGGCTAGCGGGGGGGCCCTCCTACAATGAGCAGTACTTC
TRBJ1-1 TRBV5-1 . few CASSLTVTNTEAFF TGCGCCAGCAGCTTGACAGTCACGAACACTGAAGCTTTCTTT
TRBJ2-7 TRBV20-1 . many CSAVGPDYEQYF TGCAGTGCCGTGGGACCGGACTACGAGCAGTACTTC
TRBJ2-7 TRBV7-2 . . CASSSRAPKPYEQYF TGTGCCAGCAGCTCCAGGGCCCCAAAACCCTACGAGCAGTACTTC
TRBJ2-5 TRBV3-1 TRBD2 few CASSLAGSRGTQYF TGTGCCAGCAGTCTAGCGGGGAGCCGGGGGACCCAGTACTTC
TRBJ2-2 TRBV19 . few CASSTSDGWGGELFF TGTGCCAGTAGTACCAGTGACGGGTGGGGCGGGGAGCTGTTTTTT
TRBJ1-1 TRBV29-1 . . CSVEGGGVGNTEAFF TGCAGCGTTGAAGGGGGGGGGGTAGGAAACACTGAAGCTTTCTTT
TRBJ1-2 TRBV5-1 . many CASTARPGYGYTF TGCGCCAGCACCGCCAGGCCGGGCTATGGCTACACCTTC
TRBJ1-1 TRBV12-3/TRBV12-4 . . CASSNRADEAFF TGTGCCAGCAGTAACAGGGCCGATGAAGCTTTCTTT
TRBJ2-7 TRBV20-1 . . CSARDSRTYNEQYF TGCAGTGCTAGAGATTCACGGACTTACAATGAGCAGTACTTC